This TCR beta chain originates from a study of T cell responses to AZD1222 COVID-19 vaccine. Looked up from germline, CDR1 is SGHDT and CDR2 is YYEEEE. Losses at the gene ends were 0 bases for V and 1 base for J; bases not matched to a gene: 9. The CDR3 is 17 amino acids. Data came from immunoSEQ multiplex PCR; TCRdb stores just in-frame clones and leaves some out. Here the sample spans roughly 120,000 clones, around 90% being singletons. V usage is TRBV5-6 and J usage is TRBJ1-1, with TRBD1 identical over 7 bases. The sequencing used peripheral blood, collected on day 0 of AZD1222 vaccination. This receptor was taken from an adult in good health. In DNA, the CDR3 is TGTGCCAGCAGCTTGGGCCCTTTTCCAGGGGGGAACACTGAAGCTTTCTTT. Its translation is CASSLGPFPGGNTEAFF.